Presented here are 21 T cell receptor beta chains from one specimen sequenced in a study of T cell responses to AZD1222 COVID-19 vaccine. Libraries were prepared by immunoSEQ multiplex PCR; TCRdb keeps only in-frame clonotypes and omits some of them. The table lists about 57,000 clones, around 87% of them singletons, with roughly 17% in the top ten. The sample was peripheral blood, taken on day 0 of AZD1222 vaccination. These receptors were obtained from an adult in good health.

The chain joins TRBV6-4 to TRBJ1-1; D gene unclear. The CDR3 is made up of 13 amino acids. Germline CDR1 is MRHNA and CDR2 is SNTAGT. V was trimmed by 2 bases and J by 1 base, leaving 5 bases between them. DNA of the CDR3: TGTGCCAGCAGTGACAGGGCGAACACTGAAGCTTTCTTT. This sequence encodes CASSDRANTEAFF.

The chain joins TRBV7-9 to TRBJ2-7; D possibly uses TRBD1 or TRBD2 (6 bases each). Germline V gene sequence: CDR1 SEHNR, CDR2 FQNEAQ (reference sequence). The CDR3 runs 16 residues. V lost 2 bases and J lost 4, with 18 bases in between. The CDR3 sequence is CASSLWGRDTSYEQYF. The DNA of the CDR3 is TGTGCCAGCAGCTTATGGGGGCGGGACACTTCATACGAGCAGTACTTC.

V and J are TRBV9 and TRBJ2-2; maybe TRBD2 (6 bases). CDR1 is SGDLS and CDR2 is YYNGEE in the germline V gene. V lost 2 bases to trimming and J lost 0 bases, with 20 bases between them. There are 19 residues in the CDR3. This chain's CDR3 is CASSVARTGVHANTGELFF. The CDR3 DNA reads as TGTGCCAGCAGCGTGGCGAGGACGGGGGTCCACGCGAACACCGGGGAGCTGTTTTTT.

This sequence joins TRBV6-5 and TRBJ2-1; perhaps TRBD1 as D (8 bases). CDR1 MNHEY and CDR2 SVGAGI come from the germline V gene. This CDR3 region has 16 residues. V gave up 2 bases and J gave up 7 bases, with 18 bases separating them. For the CDR3, the DNA is TGTGCCAGCAGTTACCACAGGGGGGGAAAGGGGAATGAGCAGTTCTTC. Translating gives CASSYHRGGKGNEQFF.

The genes are TRBV7-2 and TRBJ2-1, with 9 nucleotides matching TRBD2. The CDR3 is 14 residues long. Germline lookup yields CDR1 SGHTA and CDR2 FQGNSA. Trimming took 2 bases from V and 15 from J; bases not matched to a gene: 11. CDR3 in amino acids: CASSLNVGTSRLFF. In DNA form, the CDR3 reads TGTGCCAGCAGCTTAAACGTAGGGACTAGCCGTCTGTTCTTC.

This clone was observed once. V gene TRBV5-1 combines with J gene TRBJ1-2; 7 bases agree with TRBD1. Losses at the gene ends were 4 bases for V and 6 bases for J; bases not matched to a gene: 9. Germline assignment: CDR1 SGHRS and CDR2 YFSETQ. CDR3 length: 14 residues. Written as DNA, the CDR3 is TGCGCCAGCAGCCCACAACAGGGGAAAGATGGCTACACCTTC. The encoded protein is CASSPQQGKDGYTF.

This clone was recorded only once. This sequence joins TRBV11-2 and TRBJ1-3, with D possibly TRBD1 on 6 matching bases. The CDR3 loop spans 16 amino acids. V was clipped by 2 bases and J by 0 bases, with 11 bases between them. The germline V gene has CDR1 SGHAT and CDR2 FQNNGV. This CDR3 is CASSLLTGRSGNTIYF. Written as DNA, the CDR3 is TGTGCCAGCAGCTTATTGACAGGCCGCTCTGGAAACACCATATATTTT.

The chain employs TRBV28 and TRBJ1-5, with D perhaps TRBD1 (6 bases). Trimming stripped 7 bases from V and 4 bases from J, with 17 bases between. This CDR3 is 15 amino acids long. Germline CDR1 MDHEN, CDR2 SYDVKM. CDR3 sequence reads: CASILLLGGNQPQHF. CDR3 coding DNA: TGTGCCAGCATCCTACTTCTAGGGGGGAATCAGCCCCAGCATTTT.

The V gene is TRBV7-2, the J gene TRBJ2-7, with 7 bases matching TRBD1. The CDR3 consists of 13 residues. Germline CDR1 reads SGHTA; CDR2 reads FQGNSA. V was pared by 0 bases and J by 9 bases, with 5 bases of the junction left unmatched. This CDR3 reads CASSLAERTGQYF. The CDR3 DNA follows: TGTGCCAGCAGCTTAGCCGAACGGACAGGGCAGTACTTC.

This clone rates as medium-sized. The gene calls are TRBV12-3 or TRBV12-4 and TRBJ1-2; no definite D call. Trimming removed 0 bases from V and 7 bases from J, with 6 bases in between. CDR3 length equals 12 residues. CDR3 amino acids: CASSLAGSGYTF. In DNA form, the CDR3 reads TGTGCCAGCAGTTTAGCGGGGAGTGGCTACACCTTC.

Concerning this clone itself: A junction end diverges from the germline sequence, so it may reflect a read error. The chain combines TRBV19 with TRBJ1-1; weak D call: TRBD1 (5 bases). CDR1 is LNHDA and CDR2 is SQIVND in the germline V gene (reference sequence). The length of the CDR3 is 12 residues. CDR3 residues: CTSGGSRTEAFF. CDR3 in DNA: TGTACCAGTGGGGGGTCGCGCACTGAAGCTTTCTTT.

This sequence joins TRBV3-1 (or the pseudogene TRBV3-2) and TRBJ2-5; D unresolved. Trimming took off 4 bases at V and 5 bases at J, with 11 bases between the two ends. The germline V gene has CDR1 LGHDT and CDR2 YNNKEL (reference sequence). CDR3 length equals 13 residues. DNA for the CDR3: TGTGCCAGCAGCCCCCAGTTCAGGGAGACCCAGTACTTC. Protein sequence: CASSPQFRETQYF.

The genes are TRBV7-8 and TRBJ2-3; 10 positions match TRBD2. With 2 bases clipped from V and 2 bases from J, the junction kept 10 bases outside the gene matches. The CDR3 runs to 18 residues. Germline V CDR1 and CDR2: SGHVS, FQNEAQ. The CDR3 is CASSLRAGGPSPTDTQYF. In DNA, the CDR3 is TGTGCCAGCAGCTTAAGAGCGGGAGGGCCTTCCCCCACAGATACGCAGTATTTT. Full variable domain (outside the CDR3, taken from reference TRBV7-8 and TRBJ2-3): GAGVSQSPRYKVAKRGQDVALRCDPISGHVSLFWYQQALGQGPEFLTYFQNEAQLDKSGLPSDRFFAERPEGSVSTLKIQRTQQEDSAVYLCASSLRAGGPSPTDTQYFGPGTRLTVL.

The chain uses TRBV27 and TRBJ1-4, with a tentative D call TRBD1 (6 bases). In germline, CDR1 is MNHEY, CDR2 SMNVEV (reference sequence). The CDR3 sequence is 16 residues long. Trimming cost V 5 bases and J 5 bases, with 18 bases left between them. DNA for the CDR3: TGTGCCAGCAGTCCGCTAGTGGTGGGGGCGAATGAAAAACTGTTTTTT. It is translated as CASSPLVVGANEKLFF.

This clone was detected only once. This rearrangement joins TRBV7-9 to TRBJ1-1; D call uncertain. Deletions cut 8 bases from V and 0 bases from J, with 7 bases between. CDR3 length: 12 amino acids. CDR1 is SEHNR and CDR2 is FQNEAQ in the germline V gene (reference sequence). CDR3 bases: TGTGCCAGCGGACCATTGAACACTGAAGCTTTCTTT. It encodes CASGPLNTEAFF.

The genes are TRBV19 and TRBJ1-5; maybe TRBD1 (5 bases). The CDR3 is 18 amino acids. Per the germline V gene, CDR1 is LNHDA and CDR2 is SQIVND (reference sequence). V was cut by 5 bases and J by 2 bases, with 22 bases left in between. CDR3 coding DNA: TGTGCCAGTAGTTCCCCGCCCGGACATGTTAATGGCAATCAGCCCCAGCATTTT. It encodes CASSSPPGHVNGNQPQHF. Looking up the rest from reference TRBV19 and TRBJ1-5 gives the full variable domain: DGGITQSPKYLFRKEGQNVTLSCEQNLNHDAMYWYRQDPGQGLRLIYYSQIVNDFQKGDIAEGYSVSREKKESFPLTVTSAQKNPTAFYLCASSSPPGHVNGNQPQHFGDGTRLSIL.

The chain couples TRBV11-2 to TRBJ2-1, with a weak D call TRBD2 (5 bases). Germline V gene sequence: CDR1 SGHAT, CDR2 FQNNGV. The CDR3 sequence is 14 residues long. V lost 2 bases, J lost 4 bases, and 9 bases lay in between. The DNA for the CDR3 is TGTGCCAGCAGCTTAACCCGGGATTACAATGAGCAGTTCTTC. Translating gives CASSLTRDYNEQFF.

This chain uses TRBV4-2 with TRBJ2-7; the D is unclear. Germline-derived CDR1 and CDR2 are LGHNA and YNFKEQ. Trimming took 4 bases from V and 0 from J, leaving 19 bases between them. This CDR3 spans 17 amino acids. CDR3 sequence: CASSREVPGYISYEQYF. In nucleotides, the CDR3 is TGTGCCAGCAGCCGAGAGGTGCCCGGTTATATCTCCTACGAGCAGTACTTC.

The gene calls are TRBV9 and TRBJ1-2, with TRBD1 matching over 8 bases. Germline CDR1 SGDLS, CDR2 YYNGEE. The CDR3 is 14 amino acids. V lost 3 bases to trimming and J lost 11 bases; unmatched junction nucleotides: 12. The CDR3: CASSGGQAQRPYTF. The CDR3 bases are TGTGCCAGCAGCGGGGGACAGGCCCAACGACCTTACACCTTC.

The V call is TRBV28, the J call TRBJ1-3; D not resolved. Trimming shortened V by 3 bases and J by 0 bases, and 12 bases separated the two germline ends. The germline V gene encodes CDR1 MDHEN and CDR2 SYDVKM. The CDR3 length is 16 residues. Here the CDR3 DNA reads TGTGCCAGCAGTTTTGGCCAGGCGTTCTCTGGAAACACCATATATTTT. Amino acid sequence: CASSFGQAFSGNTIYF.

The genes are TRBV7-6 and TRBJ2-2; possible D gene TRBD1, 5 bases. CDR3 length: 15 residues. V was trimmed by 1 base and J by 8 bases, leaving 14 bases between them. Germline V gene lookup returns CDR1 SGHVS and CDR2 FNYEAQ. The CDR3 DNA sequence: TGTGCCAGCAGCTTAGAGGGCAGGGTCCTAGGGGAGCTGTTTTTT. It is translated as CASSLEGRVLGELFF.